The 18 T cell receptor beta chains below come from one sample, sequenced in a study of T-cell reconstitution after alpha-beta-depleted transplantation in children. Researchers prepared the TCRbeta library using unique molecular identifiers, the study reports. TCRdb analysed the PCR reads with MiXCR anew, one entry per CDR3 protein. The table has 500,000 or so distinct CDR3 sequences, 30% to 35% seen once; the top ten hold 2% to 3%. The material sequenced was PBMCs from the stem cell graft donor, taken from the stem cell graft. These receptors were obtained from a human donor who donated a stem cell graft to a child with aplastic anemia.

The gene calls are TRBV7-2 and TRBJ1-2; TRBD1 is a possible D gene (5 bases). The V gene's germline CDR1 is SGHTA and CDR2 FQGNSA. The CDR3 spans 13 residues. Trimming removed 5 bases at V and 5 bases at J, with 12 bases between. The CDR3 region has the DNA TGTGCCAGCAGCCCTCGGGGGGAGTATGGCTACACCTTC. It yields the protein CASSPRGEYGYTF.

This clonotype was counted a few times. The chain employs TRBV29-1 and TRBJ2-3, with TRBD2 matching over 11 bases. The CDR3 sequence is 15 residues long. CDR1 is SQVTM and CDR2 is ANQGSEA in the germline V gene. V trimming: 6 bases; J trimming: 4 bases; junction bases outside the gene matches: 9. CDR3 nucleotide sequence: TGCAGCGTAGGAAGTACTAGCGGGAGTGCAGATACGCAGTATTTT. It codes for CSVGSTSGSADTQYF.

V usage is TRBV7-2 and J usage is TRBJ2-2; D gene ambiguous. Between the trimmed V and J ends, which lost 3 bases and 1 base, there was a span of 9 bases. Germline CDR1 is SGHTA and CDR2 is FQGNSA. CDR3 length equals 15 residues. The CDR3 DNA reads TGTGCCAGCAGCTTGAGTGTCTTGAACACCGGGGAGCTGTTTTTT. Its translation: CASSLSVLNTGELFF.

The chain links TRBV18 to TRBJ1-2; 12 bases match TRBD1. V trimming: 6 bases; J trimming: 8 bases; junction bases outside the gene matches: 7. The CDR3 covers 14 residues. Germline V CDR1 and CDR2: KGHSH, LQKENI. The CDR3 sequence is CASSHGTGGDGYTF. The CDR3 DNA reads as TGTGCCAGCTCCCACGGGACAGGGGGCGACGGCTACACCTTC.

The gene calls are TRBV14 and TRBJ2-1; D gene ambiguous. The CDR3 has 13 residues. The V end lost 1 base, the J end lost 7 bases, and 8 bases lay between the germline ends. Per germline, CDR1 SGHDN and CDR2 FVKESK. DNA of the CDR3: TGTGCCAGCAGCCAAGGGTACCAGAATGAGCAGTTCTTC. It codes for CASSQGYQNEQFF. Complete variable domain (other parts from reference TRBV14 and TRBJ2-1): EAGVTQFPSHSVIEKGQTVTLRCDPISGHDNLYWYRRVMGKEIKFLLHFVKESKQDESGMPNNRFLAERTGGTYSTLKVQPAELEDSGVYFCASSQGYQNEQFFGPGTRLTVL.

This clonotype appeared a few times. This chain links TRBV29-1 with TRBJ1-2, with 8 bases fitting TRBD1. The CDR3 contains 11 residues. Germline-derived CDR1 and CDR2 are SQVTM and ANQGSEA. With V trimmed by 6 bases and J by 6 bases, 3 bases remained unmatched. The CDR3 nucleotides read TGCAGCGTCAGGGGGCTGGATGGCTACACCTTC. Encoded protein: CSVRGLDGYTF.

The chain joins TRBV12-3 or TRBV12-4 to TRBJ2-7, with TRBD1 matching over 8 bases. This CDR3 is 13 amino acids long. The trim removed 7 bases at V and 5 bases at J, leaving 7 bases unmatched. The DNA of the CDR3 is TGTGCCAGCACGCGGACAGGGACCAACGAGCAGTACTTC. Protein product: CASTRTGTNEQYF.

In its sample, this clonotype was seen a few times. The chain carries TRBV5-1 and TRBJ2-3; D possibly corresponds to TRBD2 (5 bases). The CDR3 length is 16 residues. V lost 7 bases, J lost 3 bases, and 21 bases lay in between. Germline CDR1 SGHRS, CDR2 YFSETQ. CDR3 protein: CASPQTTNFLTDTQYF. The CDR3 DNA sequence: TGCGCCAGCCCACAGACTACGAACTTCCTTACAGATACGCAGTATTTT. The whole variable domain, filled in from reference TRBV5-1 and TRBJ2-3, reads KAGVTQTPRYLIKTRGQQVTLSCSPISGHRSVSWYQQTPGQGLQFLFEYFSETQRNKGNFPGRFSGRQFSNSRSEMNVSTLELGDSALYLCASPQTTNFLTDTQYFGPGTRLTVL.

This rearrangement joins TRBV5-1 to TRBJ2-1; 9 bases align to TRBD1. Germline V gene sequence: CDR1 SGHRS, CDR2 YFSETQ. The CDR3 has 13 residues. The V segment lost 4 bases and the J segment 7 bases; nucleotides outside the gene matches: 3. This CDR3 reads CASSPDRGNEQFF. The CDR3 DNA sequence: TGCGCCAGCAGCCCGGACAGGGGAAATGAGCAGTTCTTC.

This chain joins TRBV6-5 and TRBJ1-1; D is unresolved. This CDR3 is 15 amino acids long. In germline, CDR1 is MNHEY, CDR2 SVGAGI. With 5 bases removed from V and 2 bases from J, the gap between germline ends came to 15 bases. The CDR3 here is CASSHAPTENTEAFF. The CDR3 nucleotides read TGTGCCAGCAGTCACGCACCGACGGAAAACACTGAAGCTTTCTTT.

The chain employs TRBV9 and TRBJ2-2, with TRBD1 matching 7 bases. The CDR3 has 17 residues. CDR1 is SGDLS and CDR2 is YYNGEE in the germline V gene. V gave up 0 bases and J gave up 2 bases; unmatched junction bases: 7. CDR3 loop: CASSVDPTGPNTGELFF. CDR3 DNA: TGTGCCAGCAGCGTAGACCCGACAGGGCCCAACACCGGGGAGCTGTTTTTT.

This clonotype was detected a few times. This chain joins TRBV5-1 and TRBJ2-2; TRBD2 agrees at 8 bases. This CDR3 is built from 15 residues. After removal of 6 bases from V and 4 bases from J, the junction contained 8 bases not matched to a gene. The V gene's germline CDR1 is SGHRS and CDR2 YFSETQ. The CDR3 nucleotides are TGCGCCAGCACATCGTCGGCGGGAGGCACCGGGGAGCTGTTTTTT. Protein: CASTSSAGGTGELFF.

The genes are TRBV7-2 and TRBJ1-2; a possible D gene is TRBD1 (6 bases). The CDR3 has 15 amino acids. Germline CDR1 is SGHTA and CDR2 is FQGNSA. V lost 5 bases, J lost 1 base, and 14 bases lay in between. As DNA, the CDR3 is TGTGCCAGCAGCCCGGGGGCAGTACTTAACTATGGCTACACCTTC. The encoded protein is CASSPGAVLNYGYTF.

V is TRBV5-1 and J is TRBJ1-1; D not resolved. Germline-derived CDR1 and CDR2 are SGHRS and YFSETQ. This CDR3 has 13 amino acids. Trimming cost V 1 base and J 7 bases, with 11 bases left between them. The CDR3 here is CASSLLPKDEAFF. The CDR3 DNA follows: TGCGCCAGCAGCTTGTTACCGAAGGATGAAGCTTTCTTT.

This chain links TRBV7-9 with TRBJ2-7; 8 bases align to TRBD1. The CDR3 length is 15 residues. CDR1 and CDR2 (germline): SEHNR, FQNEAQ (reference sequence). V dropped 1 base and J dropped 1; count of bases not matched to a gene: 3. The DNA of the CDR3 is TGTGCCAGCAGCTTAGGACAGGGGCCTTCCTACGAGCAGTACGTC. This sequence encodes CASSLGQGPSYEQYV.

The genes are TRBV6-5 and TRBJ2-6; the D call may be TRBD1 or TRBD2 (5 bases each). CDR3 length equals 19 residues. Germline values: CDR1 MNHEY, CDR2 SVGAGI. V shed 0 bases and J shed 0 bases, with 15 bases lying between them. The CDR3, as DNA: TGTGCCAGCAGTTACTCCGGGACGCCGGGCACCTCTGGGGCCAACGTCCTGACTTTC. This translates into CASSYSGTPGTSGANVLTF.

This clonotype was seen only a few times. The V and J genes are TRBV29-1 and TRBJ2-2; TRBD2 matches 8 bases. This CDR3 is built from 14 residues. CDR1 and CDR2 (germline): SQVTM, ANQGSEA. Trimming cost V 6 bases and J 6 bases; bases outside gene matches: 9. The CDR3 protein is CSVKGPGRAGELFF. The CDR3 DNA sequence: TGCAGCGTAAAAGGGCCCGGGAGGGCCGGGGAGCTGTTTTTT.

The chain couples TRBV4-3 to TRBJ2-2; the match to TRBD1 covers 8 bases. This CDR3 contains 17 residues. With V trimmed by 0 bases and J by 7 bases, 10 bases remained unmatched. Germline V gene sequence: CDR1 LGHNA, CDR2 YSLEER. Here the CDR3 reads CASSQDATGVLGGELFF. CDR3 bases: TGCGCCAGCAGCCAAGATGCGACAGGGGTGTTAGGCGGGGAGCTGTTTTTT.